A single sample gave rise to the 14 T cell receptor beta chains below, sequenced in a study of CD8+ T cells in alopecia areata. cDNA prepared by RNA extraction and subsequent reverse transcription served as the template for sequencing. Libraries were prepared by immunoSEQ multiplex PCR; TCRdb keeps only in-frame clonotypes and omits some of them. The sample holds around 290,000 clones, roughly 60% seen once. Treatment specified: oral pan-JAK inhibitor, 5-10 mg twice daily. Sequenced here: CD4+ T cells sorted from blood, sampled at week 24, from a patient treated with tofacitinib. All receptors derive from a human donor with alopecia areata.

The CDR3 sequence is CAWLRESTDTQYF. The CDR3 DNA follows: TGTGCCTGGCTCAGGGAAAGCACAGATACGCAGTATTTT. J is TRBJ2-3 and V is TRBV30; maybe TRBD1 (5 bases). V lost 5 bases and J lost 0, with 9 bases in between. Looked up from germline, CDR1 is GTSNPN and CDR2 is SVGIG (reference sequence). There are 13 residues in the CDR3.

The chain links TRBV29-1 to TRBJ1-6; D call uncertain. The CDR3 totals 13 residues. The V gene's germline CDR1 is SQVTM and CDR2 ANQGSEA. V lost 8 bases and J 6 bases, leaving 14 bases between the germline ends. The CDR3 nucleotides are TGCAGCACCTCCGGGCCCGCTAATTCACCCCTCCACTTT. Protein sequence: CSTSGPANSPLHF.

This clone has more than one count but fewer than ten. The chain joins TRBV9 to TRBJ1-4; D possibly corresponds to TRBD1 (5 bases). Germline CDR1 and CDR2: SGDLS and YYNGEE. The ends were cut back, 3 bases at V and 4 bases at J, with 16 bases in the middle. CDR3 length: 16 residues. The CDR3 here is CASSAYSGTNNEKLFF. The CDR3 DNA follows: TGTGCCAGCAGCGCCTACTCCGGGACGAATAATGAAAAACTGTTTTTT. The full variable domain, in which reference TRBV9 and TRBJ1-4 provide the parts outside the CDR3, is DSGVTQTPKHLITATGQRVTLRCSPRSGDLSVYWYQQSLDQGLQFLIQYYNGEERAKGNILERFSAQQFPDLHSELNLSSLELGDSALYFCASSAYSGTNNEKLFFGSGTQLSVL.

The rearrangement joins TRBV27 to TRBJ2-7; possible D gene TRBD2, 5 bases. The CDR3 has 12 amino acids. Germline lookup yields CDR1 MNHEY and CDR2 SMNVEV (reference sequence). The V gene lost 5 bases and the J gene lost 7 bases, with 12 bases spanning the gap. Here the CDR3 DNA reads TGTGCCAGCAGTCGAGGGTCGAAAGAGCAGTACTTC. It yields the protein CASSRGSKEQYF.

This clone was counted once. The chain has TRBV5-6 and TRBJ2-3; D is unresolved. The V end lost 1 base, the J end lost 0 bases, and 9 bases lay between the germline ends. Germline-derived CDR1 and CDR2 are SGHDT and YYEEEE. CDR3 length: 15 residues. DNA of the CDR3: TGTGCCAGCAGCTTGCCGGCGGAAAGCACAGATACGCAGTATTTT. It is translated as CASSLPAESTDTQYF. Full variable domain (rest looked up from reference TRBV5-6 and TRBJ2-3): DAGVTQSPTHLIKTRGQQVTLRCSPKSGHDTVSWYQQALGQGPQFIFQYYEEEERQRGNFPDRFSGHQFPNYSSELNVNALLLGDSALYLCASSLPAESTDTQYFGPGTRLTVL.

The chain has TRBV30 and TRBJ2-2; weak D call: TRBD2 (5 bases). The CDR3 loop spans 15 amino acids. V was cut by 1 base and J by 8 bases, with 17 bases left in between. Germline values: CDR1 GTSNPN, CDR2 SVGIG (reference sequence). CDR3 nucleotide sequence: TGTGCCTGGAGTGGTGGTCGGGGAAGACCAGGGGAGCTGTTTTTT. Translation gives CAWSGGRGRPGELFF.

Concerning this clone itself: The germline gene is not matched at one end of the junction; a read error may be the cause. J is TRBJ1-6 and V is TRBV29-1, with TRBD1 identical over 7 bases. Germline loops: CDR1 SQVTM, CDR2 ANQGSEA. This CDR3 is built from 16 residues. CDR3 amino acids: CSVCTGTDTVNSPFHF. In DNA, the CDR3 is TGCAGCGTATGTACCGGGACAGACACAGTTAATTCACCCTTCCACTTT.

This chain uses TRBV7-2 with TRBJ2-7; D uncertain. V was pared by 2 bases and J by 11 bases, with 10 bases between. The germline gives CDR1 SGHTA, CDR2 FQGNSA. This CDR3 contains 11 residues. The CDR3 spells CASSLSRREYF. CDR3 nucleotides: TGTGCCAGCAGCTTAAGCCGCAGAGAGTACTTC.

The chain employs TRBV2 and TRBJ1-5; a possible D gene is TRBD1 (6 bases). V dropped 4 bases and J dropped 2 bases, with 9 bases sitting between them. Germline-derived CDR1 and CDR2 are SNHLY and FYNNEI. The CDR3 length is 14 residues. The CDR3 DNA reads as TGTGCCAGCAGTGGGACAGTGGGCAATCAGCCCCAGCATTTT. Its protein is CASSGTVGNQPQHF.

V and J are TRBV7-2 and TRBJ1-2; D possibly corresponds to TRBD1 (5 bases). Germline-derived CDR1 and CDR2 are SGHTA and FQGNSA. Trimming took 1 base from V and 4 from J, leaving 16 bases between them. The CDR3 spans 16 residues. CDR3 DNA sequence: TGTGCCAGCAGCTTAGGGGGACGTTCTCTACCCTATGGCTACACCTTC. Its translation is CASSLGGRSLPYGYTF.

The chain carries TRBV10-3 and TRBJ1-1; TRBD1 agrees at 7 bases. V was clipped by 10 bases and J by 0 bases; unmatched bases: 17. The CDR3 length is 17 residues. Germline loops: CDR1 ENHRY, CDR2 SYGVKD. The CDR3 is CATRAGGLKRMNTEAFF. The CDR3, as DNA: TGTGCCACCCGAGCAGGGGGTTTAAAACGGATGAACACTGAAGCTTTCTTT.

The gene calls are TRBV7-2 and TRBJ2-3; D might be TRBD2 (5 bases). Trimming stripped 5 bases from V and 1 base from J, with 13 bases between. The CDR3 length is 15 residues. Germline CDR1 is SGHTA and CDR2 is FQGNSA. CDR3 loop: CASSDRGWGTDTQYF. The DNA for the CDR3 is TGTGCCAGCAGCGACCGGGGATGGGGCACAGATACGCAGTATTTT.

The chain is built from TRBV5-6 and TRBJ2-5, with 8 bases identical to TRBD2. There are 16 residues in the CDR3. Germline CDR1 and CDR2: SGHDT and YYEEEE. The V and J ends lost 1 base and 0 bases, in that order; junction bases with no gene match: 5. CDR3 nucleotide sequence: TGTGCCAGCAGCTTGATACTAGCGGCAAACCAAGAGACCCAGTACTTC. Translated: CASSLILAANQETQYF.

This clone came up a few times. At one end the junction does not follow the germline gene, possibly because of a read error. V usage is TRBV27 and J usage is TRBJ2-7; TRBD2 matches at 7 bases. CDR3 length: 11 residues. The germline gives CDR1 MNHEY, CDR2 SMNVEV (reference sequence). This CDR3 reads CATAGGGRRHF. CDR3 nucleotide sequence: TGTGCCACCGCCGGGGGAGGGAGAAGGCACTTC.